This TCR beta chain derives from a study of technical replicates of blood from a handful of donors. The assay was immunoSEQ multiplex PCR, and TCRdb's table has in-frame clones only and misses some. Of tens of thousands of clones listed, just under 95% are singletons. CDR3 size: 19 residues. After removal of 10 bases from V and 0 bases from J, the junction contained 17 bases not matched to a gene. CDR1 and CDR2 (germline): MNHEY, SMNVEV (reference sequence). The J gene is TRBJ2-1, the V gene TRBV27, with 11 bases that match TRBD2. This TCR derives from a human donor in good health. Material: T cells isolated from PBMCs. CDR3 in DNA: TGTGCCACCTCGTTACCGAACTTGACTAGCGGGATCTCCTACAATGAGCAGTTCTTC. This codes for CATSLPNLTSGISYNEQFF.